This TCR beta chain was recorded in a study of ipilimumab plus nivolumab after autologous stem cell transplantation. The wider study: Patients received a median of roughly 5 ipilimumab and 8 nivolumab doses. The myeloma group: high-risk transplant-naive, or relapse within 3 years after first autologous transplant.

Using immunoSEQ multiplex PCR, the repertoire was profiled, and TCRdb retains in-frame clones only, with some absent. The sample has 37,000 or so clones, about 91% seen once. Trimming pared 0 bases from V and 3 bases from J, leaving 11 bases between. Germline values: CDR1 MGHRA, CDR2 YSYEKL. The CDR3 contains 15 residues. The clonotype comes from a male donor with multiple myeloma. Source: PBMCs, taken in a trial of ipilimumab plus nivolumab as post-transplant consolidation. This chain joins TRBV4-1 and TRBJ1-1; D remains unclear. The chain's CDR3 is CASSQDVRAHTEAFF. CDR3 sequence (DNA): TGCGCCAGCAGCCAAGATGTCCGAGCCCACACTGAAGCTTTCTTT.